These 28 T cell receptor beta chains came from one sample sequenced in a study of tumor and adjacent non-tumor tissue in lung cancer. The template was RNA from unsorted bulk tissue. Three rounds of nested PCR, following a modified ARM-PCR protocol, produced the TCRbeta library. Each CDR3 protein is one row after TCRdb ran MiXCR on the multiplex PCR reads. The sample shows some 71,000 distinct CDR3 sequences, about two thirds of them seen only once. The specimen was lung tumor tissue. The receptors were sampled from a woman aged 40-49 years with non-small cell lung cancer.

In regard to this clonotype: This may be a read error: a much more frequent sequence differs by one nucleotide. The CDR3 carries no conserved terminal phenylalanine or tryptophan, so it likely arises from a read error. The genes are TRBV20-1 and TRBJ2-5; D tentatively reads TRBD1 or TRBD2 (5 bases each). The ends were cut back, 3 bases at V and 4 bases at J, with 15 bases in the middle. Germline V gene sequence: CDR1 DFQATT, CDR2 SNEGSKA (reference sequence). CDR3 length: 14 amino acids. The DNA for the CDR3 is TGCAGTGCTAGGAGGTCCCTGGGGGTAGAGACCCAGTACTTA. Translated, it gives CSARRSLGVETQYL.

As concerns this clonotype: Its ends do not fully match the called genes, so a read error is possible. The gene calls are TRBV11-3 and TRBJ2-7, with D possibly being TRBD2 (7 bases). The CDR3 extends over 15 amino acids. Germline CDR1 SGHNT, CDR2 YENEEA. The CDR3 DNA follows: TGTGCCAGCAGCCAGGGACTAACGGGGGGCCACGAGCAGTATTTC. It specifies CASSQGLTGGHEQYF.

This clonotype was seen a handful of times. One junction end disagrees with the germline gene, perhaps due to a read error. This chain connects TRBV4-3 to TRBJ2-4; no clear D gene. Germline loops: CDR1 LGHNA, CDR2 YSLEER. The CDR3 has 14 residues. The CDR3 region has the DNA TGCGCCAGGAAAGCCGGCAGCCAGAGAAACATCCAGTACTTC. It specifies CARKAGSQRNIQYF.

To note about this clonotype: At one of its ends the junction is not consistent with the germline gene, which may arise from a read error. V usage is TRBV6-5 and J usage is TRBJ2-2, with D possibly TRBD2 on 5 matching bases. The CDR3 is 16 amino acids. Germline CDR1 MNHEY, CDR2 SVGAGI. The chain's CDR3 is CASSYAAEANTGELFF. The DNA for the CDR3 is TGTGCCAGCAGCTACGCCGCGGAGGCGAACACCGGGGAGCTCTTTTTT.

With regard to this clonotype: The conserved phenylalanine or tryptophan normally closing the CDR3 is absent here, so this likely arose from a read error. The genes are TRBV5-6 and TRBJ2-7; 7 nucleotides match TRBD1. CDR3 length equals 14 residues. CDR1 and CDR2 from the germline V gene are SGHDT and YYEEEE. The CDR3 region has the DNA TGTTCCAGCAGCTTGCAGGGGGACTCCTACGAGCAGTACTTA. Residues: CSSSLQGDSYEQYL.

As concerns this clonotype: A read error may produce the germline difference seen at one junction end. The chain links TRBV29-1 to TRBJ2-4, with TRBD1 matching 11 bases. CDR1 is SQVTM and CDR2 is ANQGSEA in the germline V gene. This CDR3 comprises 16 residues. DNA of the CDR3: TGCAGCGTTAGGGCGGGGGACAGGGGGACCAAAAACATTCGGTACTTC. Translation: CSVRAGDRGTKNIRYF.

Turning to this clonotype: At one of its ends the junction is not consistent with the germline gene, which may arise from a read error. This chain uses TRBV11-2 with TRBJ2-3; D not resolved. The CDR3 totals 14 residues. Germline assignment: CDR1 SGHAT and CDR2 FQNNGV. This CDR3 is CASSSFARRDTQYF. As DNA, the CDR3 is TGTGCCAGCAGCTCATTTGCTCGCAGAGATACACAGTATTTT.

The V call is TRBV30, the J call TRBJ1-2; D might be TRBD1 (5 bases). Germline CDR1 GTSNPN, CDR2 SVGIG (reference sequence). V shed 4 bases and J shed 4 bases, with 13 bases lying between them. The CDR3 totals 13 residues. As DNA, the CDR3 is TGTGCCTGGACTAGGGACTCGGGCTATGGCTACACCTTC. Residues: CAWTRDSGYGYTF.

This clonotype came up many times. The chain uses TRBV7-9 and TRBJ1-1; weak D call: TRBD1 (6 bases). This CDR3 region has 13 residues. Germline-derived CDR1 and CDR2 are SEHNR and FQNEAQ (reference sequence). V lost 5 bases to trimming and J lost 6 bases, with 13 bases between them. The CDR3 protein is CASSQMGAAEAFF. The DNA of the CDR3 is TGTGCCAGCAGCCAGATGGGGGCGGCTGAAGCTTTCTTT.

With regard to this clonotype: At one boundary the junction diverges from the germline segment, which might be a read error. V is TRBV10-2 and J is TRBJ2-3, with D maybe TRBD1 (6 bases). Looked up from germline, CDR1 is WSHSY and CDR2 is SAAADI. The CDR3 totals 15 residues. This CDR3 reads CAGSDDRMATDTQYF. The CDR3 coding sequence is TGCGCCGGCAGTGATGACAGGATGGCCACAGATACGCAGTATTTT.

Comments on this clonotype: This CDR3 fails to terminate in the conserved phenylalanine or tryptophan, so it likely reflects a read error. Because the CDR3's place on the DNA is in doubt, the DNA is left out and the CDR3 is given as listed by TCRdb. The chain employs TRBV11-2 and TRBJ2-7; TRBD2, the D gene given by the table, was not confirmed from the DNA. The CDR3 adds up to 15 amino acids, both ends counted. Germline V CDR1 and CDR2: SGHAT, FQNNGV. CDR3 sequence: CASSHTGTSGYEEYL.

This chain links TRBV11-2 with TRBJ1-2; 7 bases match TRBD1. The CDR3 spans 13 residues. J was trimmed by 3 bases and V by 7 bases; bases with no gene match: 5. CDR1 and CDR2 from the germline V gene are SGHAT and FQNNGV. The CDR3 loop is CASNVGQDYGYTF. DNA for the CDR3: TGTGCCAGCAACGTAGGACAGGACTATGGCTACACCTTC.

This clonotype was recorded at least ten times. This chain connects TRBV24-1 to TRBJ2-1, with a possible D match to TRBD2 (6 bases). Trimming removed 2 bases from V and 1 base from J, with 17 bases in between. The CDR3 has 18 amino acids. Germline-derived CDR1 and CDR2 are KGHDR and SFDVKD. The CDR3 DNA reads TGTGCCACCAGTGATTCTAGGCAACAAGCGGGTTCCTACAATGAGCAGTTCTTC. This codes for CATSDSRQQAGSYNEQFF.

The V gene is TRBV2, the J gene TRBJ2-1; D not resolved. CDR3 length: 12 residues. V lost 11 bases and J 6 bases, leaving 14 bases between the germline ends. Germline lookup yields CDR1 SNHLY and CDR2 FYNNEI. The CDR3: CAGPDGVNEQFF. The CDR3 DNA follows: TGTGCCGGCCCGGACGGAGTCAATGAGCAGTTCTTC.

Of note for this clonotype: One end of the junction does not line up with germline, which may come from a read error. The rearrangement joins TRBV6-1 to TRBJ2-7; weak D call: TRBD2 (5 bases). The CDR3 is made up of 15 amino acids. Germline V gene sequence: CDR1 MNHNS, CDR2 SASEGT. The CDR3 spells CVSSASLEGVGEQYF. CDR3 DNA sequence: TGTGTCAGCAGTGCCTCACTAGAGGGAGTGGGTGAGCAGTACTTC.

As for this clonotype: The junction shows a germline mismatch at one end, possibly a read error. The chain joins TRBV4-1 to TRBJ2-1, with 12 bases that match TRBD1. The CDR3 runs 15 residues. Germline values: CDR1 MGHRA, CDR2 YSYEKL. The CDR3, as DNA: TGCGCCAGCAGCCAAGGGGGACAGGGGGCGAATGAGCGGTTCTTC. Its protein product is CASSQGGQGANERFF.

On this clonotype: A much larger clonotype is one base distant, so this may be a read error. This sequence joins TRBV21-1 and TRBJ2-7; the table assigns TRBD2, which was not confirmed against the DNA. TRBV21-1 is reported as a pseudogene. This CDR3 is 13 amino acids long. CDR3 residues: CASIEGPVYERYF. CDR3 nucleotide sequence: TGTGCCAGCATTGAGGGACCTGTCTACGAGCGGTACTTC.

The chain joins TRBV5-1 to TRBJ2-7; D remains unclear. CDR1 and CDR2 from the germline V gene are SGHRS and YFSETQ. The CDR3 extends over 14 amino acids. Deletions cut 0 bases from V and 2 bases from J, with 9 bases between. The CDR3 region has the DNA TGCGCCAGCAGCTTGGGACTTCAGGCCTACGAGCAGTACTTC. The encoded protein is CASSLGLQAYEQYF.

The chain combines TRBV6-5 with TRBJ1-4; no firm D call. CDR1 and CDR2 from the germline V gene are MNHEY and SVGAGI. The CDR3 length is 15 residues. Trimming left V 7 bases short and J 0 bases short, with 12 bases between. CDR3 region: CASIREVATNEKLFF. The CDR3 nucleotides read TGTGCCAGCATACGAGAGGTTGCAACTAATGAAAAACTGTTTTTT.

This clonotype was counted once. Compared with germline, one end of the junction differs, possibly owing to a read error. The genes are TRBV6-6 and TRBJ1-1, with D possibly matching TRBD1 (5 bases). Germline loops: CDR1 MNHNY, CDR2 SVGAGI (reference sequence). The CDR3 sequence is 14 residues long. CDR3 DNA: TGTGCCAGCAGTGGCCAGGGAAAGGGCACTGAAGCTTCCTTT. Amino acids: CASSGQGKGTEASF.

This clonotype was seen many times. The chain uses TRBV4-1 and TRBJ2-3, with 11 bases fitting TRBD1. The CDR3 is 18 residues long. CDR1 is MGHRA, CDR2 YSYEKL, per germline. The trim removed 1 base at V and 3 bases at J, leaving 9 bases unmatched. This chain's CDR3 is CASSQAHVGTGGTDTQYF. CDR3 nucleotide sequence: TGCGCCAGCAGCCAAGCTCACGTCGGGACAGGGGGAACAGATACGCAGTATTTT.

For this clonotype: At one end, the junction sequence differs from germline, possibly due to a read error. The chain carries TRBV11-2 and TRBJ2-1, with TRBD1 as a possible D gene (5 bases). This CDR3 has 16 residues. Germline CDR1 is SGHAT and CDR2 is FQNNGV. The CDR3 region has the DNA TGTGCCAGTAGCAAGACAGTAGCTGCACTGTACAACGAGCAGTTCTTC. Protein: CASSKTVAALYNEQFF.

V and J are TRBV11-3 and TRBJ1-1; D unresolved. The germline CDR1 and CDR2 sequences are SGHNT and YENEEA. The CDR3 is made up of 14 amino acids. Trimming stripped 6 bases from V and 6 bases from J, with 17 bases between. The CDR3 loop is CASSYLSLTAEAFF. The CDR3 DNA is TGTGCCAGCAGTTACTTATCCCTGACCGCTGAAGCTTTCTTT.

This clonotype appeared many times. With a much larger clone just one base away, this may be a read error. The chain employs TRBV6-5 and TRBJ2-1; D gene uncertain. Trimming removed 0 bases from V and 8 bases from J, with 17 bases in between. CDR1 MNHEY and CDR2 SVGAGI come from the germline V gene. This CDR3 has 16 residues. CDR3 region: CASSYSYSYSLDEQFF. The CDR3 nucleotides read TGTGCCAGCAGTTACTCGTATTCTTACTCCCTGGATGAGCAGTTCTTC.

Note on this clonotype: One end of the junction varies from germline; a read error may be responsible. The gene calls are TRBV5-4 and TRBJ1-4; the D is unclear. Germline V gives CDR1 SGHNT, CDR2 YYREEE (reference sequence). This CDR3 contains 14 residues. The CDR3: CPSSLAVANEKLFF. As DNA, the CDR3 is TGTCCCAGTAGCTTGGCAGTAGCTAATGAAAAACTGTTTTTT.

This clonotype was observed many times. The gene calls are TRBV29-1 and TRBJ2-1; D might be TRBD2 (7 bases). Trimming removed 3 bases at V and 4 bases at J, with 10 bases between. CDR3 length: 13 residues. The germline V gene encodes CDR1 SQVTM and CDR2 ANQGSEA. This CDR3 reads CSVERGGYNEQFF. CDR3 nucleotides: TGCAGCGTTGAGAGGGGGGGATACAATGAGCAGTTCTTC.

The chain is built from TRBV4-1 and TRBJ2-2; D gene unclear. From germline, CDR1 is MGHRA and CDR2 YSYEKL. This CDR3 contains 11 residues. CDR3 protein: CESIQDYELFF. As DNA, the CDR3 is TGCGAAAGCATCCAAGATTATGAGCTGTTTTTT.

Worth noting for this clonotype: At one end, the junction sequence differs from germline, possibly due to a read error. The rearrangement links TRBV6-2 or TRBV6-3 to TRBJ1-1; unclear D gene. From germline, CDR1 is MNHEY and CDR2 SVGEGT. The CDR3 covers 14 residues. CDR3 coding DNA: TGTGCCGGCAGTCCATCGATCATGATCACTGAAGCTTTCTTT. Translation: CAGSPSIMITEAFF.